These 32 T cell receptor beta chains originate from one sample sequenced in a study of identical twins (dated by TCRdb to about 2016). Library preparation used 5' RACE. TCRdb records Illumina HiSeq 2000 as the sequencer. TCRdb reprocessed the public reads (quality trimming at Q25 with fastp, clone calling with MiXCR) and kept in-frame beta chains. Each record represents a unique CDR3 protein, reported with the most common genes and DNA among its rows. The sample table records some 600,000 distinct CDR3 sequences; about 7.1% of these occur just once. Clones ranked in the top ten supply about 1.6% of the sample. The same sample was also used in a study of yellow fever vaccine responses in identical twins.

The material sequenced was PBMCs. These receptors all come from a woman under 30 in good health.

The chain has TRBV12-3 or TRBV12-4 and TRBJ2-3; a weak D match, TRBD2 (5 bases). With 3 bases removed from V and 1 base from J, the gap between germline ends came to 8 bases. CDR3 length equals 14 residues. The CDR3: CASSLFGGTDTQYF. The CDR3, as DNA: TGTGCCAGCAGTTTGTTCGGGGGCACAGATACGCAGTATTTT.

The chain has TRBV2 and TRBJ2-1; D gene uncertain. Looked up from germline, CDR1 is SNHLY and CDR2 is FYNNEI. The V gene lost 4 bases and the J gene lost 6 bases, with 10 bases spanning the gap. The CDR3 extends over 13 amino acids. The CDR3 here is CASSVRLINEQFF. The CDR3 nucleotides are TGTGCCAGCAGTGTACGGCTCATCAATGAGCAGTTCTTC.

The rearrangement links TRBV4-1 to TRBJ2-7; D not certain. Germline CDR1 reads MGHRA; CDR2 reads YSYEKL. The CDR3 runs to 15 residues. V was trimmed by 0 bases and J by 3 bases, leaving 12 bases between them. CDR3 in DNA: TGCGCCAGCAGCCAAGATCGCGCAGGAAACTACGAGCAGTACTTC. This sequence encodes CASSQDRAGNYEQYF.

This clonotype was seen ten or more times. This chain uses TRBV6-6 with TRBJ1-6, with D perhaps TRBD1 (5 bases). The CDR3 has 13 residues. Germline CDR1 reads MNHNY; CDR2 reads SVGAGI (reference sequence). Between the trimmed V and J ends, which lost 6 bases and 14 bases, there was a span of 17 bases. For the CDR3, the DNA is TGTGCCAGCAGCCCAGCTGGTGGGGGGACCCTCCACTTT. Its protein product is CASSPAGGGTLHF.

This clonotype turned up a few times. V is TRBV14 and J is TRBJ1-1; D is uncertain. This CDR3 has 15 residues. Germline V gives CDR1 SGHDN, CDR2 FVKESK. V was shortened by 0 bases and J by 0 bases, with 8 bases between the two germline ends. CDR3 in DNA: TGTGCCAGCAGCCAAGATAGGGTAATGAACACTGAAGCTTTCTTT. Translation gives CASSQDRVMNTEAFF. The whole variable domain, remainder taken from reference TRBV14 and TRBJ1-1, is EAGVTQFPSHSVIEKGQTVTLRCDPISGHDNLYWYRRVMGKEIKFLLHFVKESKQDESGMPNNRFLAERTGGTYSTLKVQPAELEDSGVYFCASSQDRVMNTEAFFGQGTRLTVV.

This clonotype was seen a handful of times. The chain couples TRBV7-9 to TRBJ2-7; 8 nucleotides match TRBD2. Per germline, CDR1 SEHNR and CDR2 FQNEAQ (reference sequence). This CDR3 contains 14 residues. V was clipped by 5 bases and J by 5 bases; unmatched bases: 8. CDR3 loop: CASSRGLGNDEQYV. CDR3 DNA: TGTGCCAGCAGCAGGGGACTAGGGAACGACGAGCAGTACGTC.

This chain links TRBV20-1 with TRBJ1-4, with D possibly TRBD1 on 5 matching bases. Germline V gene sequence: CDR1 DFQATT, CDR2 SNEGSKA (reference sequence). CDR3 length equals 15 residues. V lost 4 bases to trimming and J lost 3 bases, with 15 bases between them. DNA for the CDR3: TGCAGTGCTACTCTCCCCGGGGGGGCTAATGAAAAACTGTTTTTT. Translated: CSATLPGGANEKLFF.

The V gene is TRBV6-1, the J gene TRBJ2-2; 11 bases are a match to TRBD2. There are 14 residues in the CDR3. After removal of 6 bases from V and 7 bases from J, the junction contained 4 bases not matched to a gene. Germline CDR1 and CDR2: MNHNS and SASEGT. The CDR3 bases are TGTGCCAGCAGGACTAGCGGGGAACACGGGGAGCTGTTTTTT. It translates to CASRTSGEHGELFF.

The genes are TRBV6-1 and TRBJ2-7, with TRBD1 matching 8 bases. The CDR3 length is 14 residues. J lost 3 bases, V lost 5 bases, and 6 bases had no gene match. The germline CDR1 and CDR2 sequences are MNHNS and SASEGT. As DNA, the CDR3 is TGTGCCAGCAGTCAACAGGGGGGTTTCTACGAGCAGTACTTC. It translates to CASSQQGGFYEQYF.

This clonotype was counted ten times or more. The chain combines TRBV5-1 with TRBJ2-6, with D hard to call. Per the germline V gene, CDR1 is SGHRS and CDR2 is YFSETQ. V gave up 1 base and J gave up 0 bases, with 17 bases separating them. The CDR3 consists of 19 residues. DNA of the CDR3: TGCGCCAGCAGCTTGCGTGGCAGCGTCTACTCCTCTGGGGCCAACGTCCTGACTTTC. Translating it yields CASSLRGSVYSSGANVLTF.

The sample holds a few counts of this clonotype. The rearrangement joins TRBV25-1 to TRBJ2-1, with TRBD2 matching over 8 bases. J was trimmed by 5 bases and V by 6 bases; bases with no gene match: 9. CDR1 and CDR2 (germline): MGHDK, SYGVNS. This CDR3 comprises 15 residues. For the CDR3, the DNA is TGTGCCAGCAGAGACGTCAGTAGCGGGAACAATGAGCAGTTCTTC. Encoded protein: CASRDVSSGNNEQFF.

The CDR3 nucleotides are TGTGCCAGCAGCCAAGTTTTGGATGACTATAATTCACCCCTCCACTTT. It specifies CASSQVLDDYNSPLHF. This sequence joins TRBV3-1 and TRBJ1-6, with D unclear. The V end was cut by 1 base, the J end by 3 bases, with 10 bases between. The CDR3 is made up of 16 amino acids. Germline V CDR1 and CDR2: LGHDT, YNNKEL (reference sequence).

V usage is TRBV20-1 and J usage is TRBJ2-3; D possibly corresponds to TRBD2 (6 bases). The germline V gene encodes CDR1 DFQATT and CDR2 SNEGSKA (reference sequence). The CDR3 length is 14 residues. The DNA for the CDR3 is TGCAGCGTTAATCCTGGGGGGAGCGCAGATACGCAGTATTTT. It is translated as CSVNPGGSADTQYF.

In its sample, this clonotype was seen a few times. The V call is TRBV4-1, the J call TRBJ2-7; D uncertain. The germline V and J ends were trimmed by 0 bases and 0 bases, with 9 bases remaining between them. The CDR3 sequence is 15 residues long. Looked up from germline, CDR1 is MGHRA and CDR2 is YSYEKL. The CDR3 reads CASSQEGASSYEQYF. In nucleotides, the CDR3 is TGCGCCAGCAGCCAAGAGGGCGCGAGCTCCTACGAGCAGTACTTC.

The chain is built from TRBV7-7 and TRBJ2-3, with no clear D. Germline-derived CDR1 and CDR2 are SSHAT and FNYEAQ (reference sequence). V was cut by 4 bases and J by 6 bases, with 11 bases left in between. The CDR3 is 13 residues long. The CDR3 loop is CASSSTYYDTQYF. CDR3 DNA: TGTGCCAGCAGCTCAACATACTATGATACGCAGTATTTT.

The chain links TRBV29-1 to TRBJ1-6, with D possibly matching TRBD1 (5 bases). Germline CDR1 SQVTM, CDR2 ANQGSEA. The V gene lost 4 bases and the J gene lost 7 bases, with 8 bases spanning the gap. The CDR3 has 12 residues. In nucleotides, the CDR3 is TGCAGCGTTGGGGCAGGGAATTCACCCCTCCACTTT. As protein: CSVGAGNSPLHF.

The V and J genes are TRBV27 and TRBJ2-3; unclear D gene. CDR1 is MNHEY and CDR2 is SMNVEV in the germline V gene (reference sequence). V dropped 4 bases and J dropped 0 bases, with 14 bases sitting between them. CDR3 size: 16 residues. The CDR3 loop reads CASSSKTYTSTDTQYF. CDR3 DNA: TGTGCCAGCAGTTCGAAGACATACACTAGCACAGATACGCAGTATTTT.

This clonotype came up many times. This sequence joins TRBV15 and TRBJ1-2; 9 positions match TRBD1. The CDR3 covers 14 residues. V lost 5 bases and J lost 2; bases outside the gene matches: 3. The germline gives CDR1 LNHNV, CDR2 YYDKDF (reference sequence). CDR3 region: CATSGTGINYGYTF. Here the CDR3 DNA reads TGTGCCACCAGCGGGACAGGGATAAACTATGGCTACACCTTC.

Only a few counts were recorded for this clonotype. The rearrangement links TRBV5-1 to TRBJ2-5, with 8 nucleotides matching TRBD2. The CDR3 extends over 15 amino acids. V dropped 1 base and J dropped 0; count of bases not matched to a gene: 2. Germline V CDR1 and CDR2: SGHRS, YFSETQ. The CDR3 DNA is TGCGCCAGCAGCTTGACGGGGGGGAACCAAGAGACCCAGTACTTC. It codes for CASSLTGGNQETQYF. Based on the CDR3 plus reference TRBV5-1 and TRBJ2-5, the full variable domain is KAGVTQTPRYLIKTRGQQVTLSCSPISGHRSVSWYQQTPGQGLQFLFEYFSETQRNKGNFPGRFSGRQFSNSRSEMNVSTLELGDSALYLCASSLTGGNQETQYFGPGTRLLVL.

This clonotype has a handful of counts. The chain employs TRBV24-1 and TRBJ2-1; the D is unclear. From germline, CDR1 is KGHDR and CDR2 SFDVKD. This CDR3 is 16 amino acids long. Trimming removed 5 bases from V and 7 bases from J, with 20 bases in between. In DNA form, the CDR3 reads TGTGCCACCAGTGGAGAAAGGTGGGCAGGAGCGAATGAGCAGTTCTTC. It codes for CATSGERWAGANEQFF.

This sequence joins TRBV20-1 and TRBJ2-1, with D perhaps matching TRBD2 (6 bases). With 2 bases removed from V and 8 bases from J, the gap between germline ends came to 19 bases. The CDR3 has 15 residues. CDR1 is DFQATT and CDR2 is SNEGSKA in the germline V gene (reference sequence). CDR3 nucleotides: TGCAGTGCTAGACTCGCTAGCGCCAGTCCAGATGAGCAGTTCTTC. Residues: CSARLASASPDEQFF.

With regard to this clonotype: This CDR3 fails to terminate in the conserved phenylalanine or tryptophan, so it likely reflects a read error. The J gene is TRBJ2-1, the V gene TRBV12-3 or TRBV12-4; 11 nucleotides match TRBD2. The CDR3 runs 16 residues. With V trimmed by 3 bases and J by 5 bases, 6 bases remained unmatched. This CDR3 is CASSFYQTSGNNEQFL. The CDR3 coding sequence is TGTGCCAGCAGTTTCTACCAGACTAGCGGGAACAATGAGCAGTTCCTC.

This clonotype was seen many times. The V and J genes are TRBV6-5 and TRBJ2-2; no definite D call. Germline CDR1 reads MNHEY; CDR2 reads SVGAGI. CDR3 length equals 13 residues. The V end was cut by 4 bases, the J end by 4 bases, with 7 bases between. The DNA of the CDR3 is TGTGCCAGCAGTTTTGGCTTCACCGGGGAGCTGTTTTTT. Its translation: CASSFGFTGELFF.

This clonotype has only a few counts. The chain is built from TRBV12-3 or TRBV12-4 and TRBJ2-5; D may be TRBD2 (6 bases). V was shortened by 3 bases and J by 1 base, with 15 bases between the two germline ends. The length of the CDR3 is 16 residues. The CDR3 DNA reads TGTGCCAGCAGTTTGATTAGCGGAACTATCCAAGAGACCCAGTACTTC. Amino acid sequence: CASSLISGTIQETQYF.

This clonotype was seen a few times. The chain uses TRBV7-2 and TRBJ2-5; D perhaps matches TRBD2 (6 bases). The CDR3 is made up of 14 amino acids. Germline V lookup: CDR1 SGHTA, CDR2 FQGNSA. Trimming removed 0 bases from V and 5 bases from J, with 10 bases in between. CDR3 bases: TGTGCCAGCAGCTTAGCGCCGGGAGAGGAGACCCAGTACTTC. Residues: CASSLAPGEETQYF.

The sample holds many counts of this clonotype. This sequence joins TRBV20-1 and TRBJ2-7; a possible D gene is TRBD2 (5 bases). The length of the CDR3 is 14 residues. The germline gives CDR1 DFQATT, CDR2 SNEGSKA (reference sequence). Trimming pared 4 bases from V and 0 bases from J, leaving 13 bases between. CDR3 sequence (DNA): TGCAGTGCTATATCTGCGGGCGACTCCTACGAGCAGTACTTC. Translated, it gives CSAISAGDSYEQYF.

The CDR3 region is CASSIRGNYGYTF. CDR3 DNA sequence: TGTGCCAGCAGCATCAGGGGAAACTATGGCTACACCTTC. The chain recombines TRBV27 with TRBJ1-2, with D perhaps matching TRBD1 (6 bases). V lost 6 bases, J lost 2 bases, and 10 bases lay in between. Germline CDR1 is MNHEY and CDR2 is SMNVEV (reference sequence). The CDR3 is 13 amino acids.

The chain carries TRBV12-3 or TRBV12-4 and TRBJ2-3, with 15 bases lining up with TRBD2. The CDR3 totals 18 residues. J lost 0 bases, V lost 7 bases, and 8 bases had no gene match. CDR3 loop: CASNLGTSGGTSTDTQYF. In DNA form, the CDR3 reads TGTGCCAGCAACCTTGGGACTAGCGGGGGGACCAGCACAGATACGCAGTATTTT.

This clonotype was recorded many times. This chain joins TRBV20-1 and TRBJ2-7, with no clear D. CDR1 and CDR2 (germline): DFQATT, SNEGSKA (reference sequence). The CDR3 has 12 amino acids. Between the trimmed V and J ends, which lost 1 base and 6 bases, there was a span of 10 bases. In DNA form, the CDR3 reads TGCAGTGCTAGAGCCCAGCCAGGCGAGCAGTACTTC. It encodes CSARAQPGEQYF.

The sample holds a few counts of this clonotype. The chain links TRBV20-1 to TRBJ2-1; 8 bases match TRBD2. The germline gives CDR1 DFQATT, CDR2 SNEGSKA (reference sequence). The CDR3 is made up of 12 amino acids. The CDR3 reads CRAGERYNEQFF. For the CDR3, the DNA is TGCAGAGCGGGGGAGCGTTACAATGAGCAGTTCTTC.

This clonotype was seen ten or more times. V is TRBV12-3 or TRBV12-4 and J is TRBJ2-3; no firm D call. Deletions cut 6 bases from V and 0 bases from J, with 10 bases between. CDR3 length: 14 amino acids. The chain's CDR3 is CASSPWISTDTQYF. The CDR3 nucleotides are TGTGCCAGCAGCCCCTGGATCAGCACAGATACGCAGTATTTT.

This clonotype has a count of ten or more. The J gene is TRBJ2-5, the V gene TRBV24-1, with 7 bases fitting TRBD2. Germline CDR1 and CDR2: KGHDR and SFDVKD. The V and J ends lost 7 bases and 5 bases, in that order; junction bases with no gene match: 15. This CDR3 has 16 amino acids. CDR3 residues: CATSSGEGKARETQYF. The CDR3 DNA reads as TGTGCCACCAGCTCCGGGGAGGGTAAAGCGAGGGAGACCCAGTACTTC.